The entry below gives a single TCR beta chain sequence along with its context. The antigen is undetermined. Unexposed donor CD4+ T cells date from about 2010-2018, before the COVID-19 pandemic. Isolation of CD4+ T cells took place after around 11 days in culture. Fresh IL-2 medium replaced half the medium on days 3 and 7. TCRdb keeps only in-frame clones here, not all; method: immunoSEQ multiplex PCR. The sample yields some 30,000 clones, roughly 80% seen once. The sample belongs to a study of CD4 T cells in relation to SARS-CoV-2 and coronaviruses. This TCR came from a human donor in good health. The source material was CD4+ T cells from PBMCs, cultured in vitro.

The CDR3 loop reads CASSLGGRAYEQYF. CDR3 nucleotides: TGTGCCAGCAGCCTCGGCGGGAGGGCCTACGAGCAGTACTTC. J is TRBJ2-7 and V is TRBV7-8; the match to TRBD2 covers 9 bases. Germline V gene lookup returns CDR1 SGHVS and CDR2 FQNEAQ. This CDR3 comprises 14 residues. Trimming removed 5 bases from V and 2 bases from J; junction bases left unmatched: 4.